This T cell receptor (beta chain) stems from a study of blood T cell repertoires in COVID-19. Background on the study: Material from acute and convalescent COVID-19 was sourced from the United States, Italy and Spain.

Per the germline V gene, CDR1 is LNHDA and CDR2 is SQIVND (reference sequence). The CDR3 is 13 amino acids. Trimming left V 4 bases short and J 2 bases short, with 6 bases between. Per the authors' pipeline: Scientists estimated how many nucleated cells there were by amplifying reference gene primers. Clones were read by immunoSEQ multiplex PCR, and TCRdb kept only the in-frame ones, dropping some. V and J calls and clone size come straight from that table; D and trimming were deduced from the DNA. The sample yields approximately 180,000 clones, around nine tenths seen once. The V gene is TRBV19, the J gene TRBJ1-5; D unclear. Sample: peripheral blood. The TCR originated in a human donor in a cohort sampled during active COVID-19. CDR3 residues: CASSSVGNQPQHF. CDR3 sequence (DNA): TGTGCCAGTAGTAGCGTGGGCAATCAGCCCCAGCATTTT.